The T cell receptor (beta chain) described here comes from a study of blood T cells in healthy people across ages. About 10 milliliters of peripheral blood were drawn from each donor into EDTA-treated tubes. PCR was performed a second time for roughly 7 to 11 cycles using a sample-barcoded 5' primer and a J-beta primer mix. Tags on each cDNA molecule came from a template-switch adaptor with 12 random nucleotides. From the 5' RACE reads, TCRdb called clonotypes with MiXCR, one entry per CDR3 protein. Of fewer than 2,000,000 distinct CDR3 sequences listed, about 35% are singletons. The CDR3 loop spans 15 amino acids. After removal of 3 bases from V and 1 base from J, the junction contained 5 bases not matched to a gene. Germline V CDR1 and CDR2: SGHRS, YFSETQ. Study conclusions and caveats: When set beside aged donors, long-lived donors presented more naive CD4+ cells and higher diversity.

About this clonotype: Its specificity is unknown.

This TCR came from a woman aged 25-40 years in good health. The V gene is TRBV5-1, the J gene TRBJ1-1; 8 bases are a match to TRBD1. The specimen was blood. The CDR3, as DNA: TGCGCCAGCAGCTATTTGACAGGGGCGAACACTGAAGCTTTCTTT. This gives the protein CASSYLTGANTEAFF.